Listed here is a single T cell receptor beta chain. The antigen this receptor binds is unknown. No base-level quality is on record; no much larger clone is a single base apart. TCRbeta CDR3 regions were amplified from genomic DNA by means of the immunoSEQ Assay, a bias-controlled multiplex PCR. In the authors' own workflow: The number of nucleated cells in each sample was estimated from the amplification of reference gene primers within the assay. To quantify the absolute abundance of each unique TCRbeta CDR3 rearrangement, sequence reads were collapsed and filtered. For each sample, productive Simpson clonality was calculated as the square root of Simpson's diversity index over productive rearrangements. This is the immuneACCESS table as TCRdb keeps it, with only in-frame sequences that have V and J called. A part of the clones is gone; compared with another copy, unresolved V genes explain less than half, and the rest is unexplained. The V and J calls and clone size come from that table; D and trimming were worked out from the DNA. For this sample the table gives about 370,000 clones, of which around 87% were detected only once. The ten largest clones add up to roughly a tenth of the sample.

At one collaborating source in Seattle, patients were enrolled during active infection and were followed longitudinally through the course of disease. Collaborating institutions collected whole blood in K2EDTA tubes following their own protocols. Collaborator samples were shipped for TCRbeta analysis as frozen whole blood, isolated PBMCs, or DNA extracted from either sample type. The germline ends are 11 bases apart after V is trimmed by 3 bases and J by 0 bases. The CDR3 goes from the cysteine to the phenylalanine over 16 residues. Of the read, only the CDR3 DNA is kept; its 48 bases are in frame from base 1. From a lookup of the germline V gene, CDR1 and CDR2 are MGHRA and YSYEKL. This sample is part of a study of blood T cell repertoires in COVID-19 (dated by TCRdb to the early 2020s). Broadly, across the study: Samples covering the acute and convalescent phases of COVID-19 were provided by collaborators in the United States, Italy and Spain. The prospective study material was composed of cDNA or gDNA derived from T cells, B-cell-depleted T cells, or PBMCs. The dataset comprised deeply sampled blood TCRbeta repertoires from subjects exposed to, actively infected with, or recovered from COVID-19. The repertoires were made available in a free public database intended to serve as a resource for research on the immune response to SARS-CoV-2. Samples were obtained from the ongoing ImmuneRACE study (first 160 participants) and from over 1,000 subjects provided by 6 global collaborators. Nearly every sample came with metadata listing a de-identified subject ID, COVID-19 status, age in years and sex. Where HLA class I and class II types were available, the types were taken from metadata supplied by the sample provider, not from assay-based typing. Results and caveats for the whole study, not just this receptor: The amount of clinical and demographic metadata varied by source and participant and was provided uncurated.

The rearrangement combines TRBV4-1 with TRBJ1-4; the D gene cannot be named for sure. The receptor's source is a woman aged 30 to 39 with COVID-19, enrolled during active disease. The specimen was peripheral blood. The DNA sequence is TGCGCCAGCAGCCACTTGGCCCGTGCAACTAATGAAAAACTGTTTTTT. This encodes CASSHLARATNEKLFF.